Detailed here is one T cell receptor beta chain. The antigen is unknown. From blood CD8+ and CD4+ T cells, TCR beta sequences were generated. The multiple sclerosis control group was made up of treatment-naive patients with stable or active relapsing-remitting disease. This sample is drawn from a study of CD8 T cells in Susac syndrome. Study-level findings and limits: It was acknowledged in the study that its TCR sequencing and HLA analysis involved a relatively small number of individuals.

With random hexamers, reverse transcription was performed on about 0.45 to 1 ug of RNA. Amplification of TCR beta CDR3 spanned 54 Vbeta and 13 Jbeta via immunoSEQ multiplex PCR. TCRdb reprocessed the immunoSEQ multiplex PCR reads with MiXCR, giving one entry per CDR3 protein. The sample yields around 130,000 distinct CDR3 sequences, roughly 80% seen once. V gave up 6 bases and J gave up 2 bases, with 14 bases separating them. The CDR3 runs to 15 residues. Germline V gene lookup returns CDR1 LGHDT and CDR2 YNNKEL (reference sequence). The chain has TRBV3-1 and TRBJ2-1, with D uncertain. This receptor was identified in a human donor with multiple sclerosis. The sequenced material came from CD8+ T cells from PBMCs. Written as DNA, the CDR3 is TGTGCCAGCAGACCAGACTCAAGTGCCTACAATGAGCAGTTCTTC. This sequence encodes CASRPDSSAYNEQFF.